The entry below gives a single T cell receptor (beta chain) sequence along with its context. The entry originates in a study of human T cells and chemical hapten exposure. A single record per CDR3 protein comes from TCRdb applying MiXCR to the RACE reads. The sample includes 95,000 to 130,000 distinct CDR3 sequences, about 12% of them seen just once. As for time point: patch test 1, 2 weeks after DPC sensitization. The treatment is: therapeutic diphenylcyclopropenone sensitization with weekly scalp DPC. The sequence derives from a woman between 50 and 59 years old with alopecia areata. Some clones in this sample may be carry-over from other donors' samples. The sequencing used whole blood, collected in connection with sensitization to the hapten diphenylcyclopropenone (DPC).

The CDR3 DNA reads as TGCAGCGTCGGACAGGGGGATACAGATACGCAGTATTTT. As protein: CSVGQGDTDTQYF. V usage is TRBV29-1 and J usage is TRBJ2-3, with 10 nucleotides matching TRBD1. Germline CDR1 reads SQVTM; CDR2 reads ANQGSEA. The CDR3 length is 13 residues. V shed 6 bases and J 3 bases; nucleotides not matched to a gene: 3.